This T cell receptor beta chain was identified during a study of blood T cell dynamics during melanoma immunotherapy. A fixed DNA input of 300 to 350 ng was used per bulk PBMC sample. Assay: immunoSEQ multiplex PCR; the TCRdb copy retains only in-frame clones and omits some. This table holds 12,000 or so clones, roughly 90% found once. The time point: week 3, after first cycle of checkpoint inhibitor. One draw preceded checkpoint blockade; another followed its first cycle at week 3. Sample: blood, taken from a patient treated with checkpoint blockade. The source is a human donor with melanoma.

CDR3 nucleotide sequence: TGCGCCAGCAGCTTGGAACCACTAGCGGGGAGCACAGATACGCAGTATTTT. It yields the protein CASSLEPLAGSTDTQYF. V and J are TRBV5-1 and TRBJ2-3, with TRBD2 matching over 10 bases. This CDR3 comprises 17 residues. The germline CDR1 and CDR2 sequences are SGHRS and YFSETQ. V was clipped by 0 bases and J by 0 bases; unmatched bases: 4.